Shown below are 17 T cell receptor beta chains from a single sample sequenced in a study of human T cells and chemical hapten exposure. Sample time point: patch test 2, 6 weeks after DPC sensitization. As for treatment: therapeutic diphenylcyclopropenone sensitization with weekly scalp DPC. TCRdb fed the RACE reads into MiXCR, producing one record per CDR3 protein. The sample consists of 85,000 to 100,000 distinct CDR3 sequences, around 10% of them appearing once. Sequenced material: whole blood, taken in connection with sensitization to the hapten diphenylcyclopropenone (DPC). The receptors shown here come from a man aged 35 to 55 with alopecia areata. Some clones in this sample may be carry-over from other donors' samples.

The chain combines TRBV20-1 with TRBJ1-1, with 11 bases that match TRBD1. The CDR3 has 15 residues. J lost 7 bases, V lost 5 bases, and 12 bases had no gene match. Germline V gives CDR1 DFQATT, CDR2 SNEGSKA (reference sequence). CDR3 bases: TGCAGTGCTCCCGATGCCGGGACAGGGGGAATTGAAGCTTTCTTT. Its translation: CSAPDAGTGGIEAFF.

This clonotype was detected only a few times. The J gene is TRBJ2-2, the V gene TRBV28; D is perhaps TRBD1 (6 bases). CDR3 size: 19 residues. Germline V gene sequence: CDR1 MDHEN, CDR2 SYDVKM. V gave up 4 bases and J gave up 3 bases, with 24 bases separating them. This CDR3 is CASSSKSGRQVGDTGELFF. For the CDR3, the DNA is TGTGCCAGCAGTTCCAAATCCGGACGACAGGTCGGCGACACCGGGGAGCTGTTTTTT.

The genes are TRBV20-1 and TRBJ2-7; 9 nucleotides line up with TRBD2. In germline, CDR1 is DFQATT, CDR2 SNEGSKA (reference sequence). Germline trimming cut 4 bases from V and 7 bases from J; bases unmatched to any gene: 8. CDR3 length: 13 residues. The chain's CDR3 is CSATTSGAGEQYF. The CDR3 DNA follows: TGCAGTGCTACGACTAGCGGAGCTGGGGAGCAGTACTTC.

This clonotype was seen many times. The chain recombines TRBV28 with TRBJ1-6, with D tentatively TRBD1 (5 bases). Germline assignment: CDR1 MDHEN and CDR2 SYDVKM. V was pared by 6 bases and J by 7 bases, with 13 bases between. This CDR3 spans 14 amino acids. The CDR3 protein is CASSWGTENSPLHF. The DNA for the CDR3 is TGTGCCAGCAGCTGGGGGACCGAGAATTCACCCCTCCACTTT.

This clonotype was detected only a few times. The chain recombines TRBV28 with TRBJ2-6, with TRBD1 as a possible D gene (6 bases). V gave up 9 bases and J gave up 0 bases, with 24 bases separating them. This CDR3 spans 19 amino acids. The germline V gene has CDR1 MDHEN and CDR2 SYDVKM. Here the CDR3 reads CASHWGRGLISSGANVLTF. DNA of the CDR3: TGTGCCAGTCACTGGGGCAGGGGTCTGATTAGCTCTGGGGCCAACGTCCTGACTTTC.

V is TRBV7-2 and J is TRBJ1-2, with D unclear. Trimming pared 2 bases from V and 3 bases from J, leaving 10 bases between. This CDR3 comprises 14 residues. Germline assignment: CDR1 SGHTA and CDR2 FQGNSA. CDR3 residues: CASSLSPGDYGYTF. CDR3 nucleotides: TGTGCCAGCAGCTTAAGTCCAGGCGACTATGGCTACACCTTC. The variable domain in full, completed from reference TRBV7-2 and TRBJ1-2, reads GAGVSQSPSNKVTEKGKDVELRCDPISGHTALYWYRQSLGQGLEFLIYFQGNSAPDKSGLPSDRFSAERTGGSVSTLTIQRTQQEDSAVYLCASSLSPGDYGYTFGSGTRLTVV.

This clonotype was seen only a few times. This chain joins TRBV30 and TRBJ1-5; D is unresolved. Germline CDR1 and CDR2: GTSNPN and SVGIG (reference sequence). The CDR3 length is 15 residues. Trimming stripped 4 bases from V and 2 bases from J, with 15 bases between. CDR3 sequence reads: CAWKDGVYGNQPQHF. The CDR3, as DNA: TGTGCCTGGAAGGACGGGGTGTATGGCAATCAGCCCCAGCATTTT.

This clonotype was seen more than once but under ten times. The chain recombines TRBV6-5 with TRBJ1-2, with D tentatively TRBD1 (5 bases). The CDR3 contains 13 residues. Trimming removed 5 bases at V and 5 bases at J, with 12 bases between. CDR1 is MNHEY and CDR2 is SVGAGI in the germline V gene. The CDR3 nucleotides read TGTGCCAGCAGTCGACAGTCCACTTATGGCTACACCTTC. Residues: CASSRQSTYGYTF.

This clonotype was recorded many times. V usage is TRBV4-1 and J usage is TRBJ1-5; 7 nucleotides align to TRBD1. With V trimmed by 2 bases and J by 6 bases, 7 bases remained unmatched. CDR1 is MGHRA, CDR2 YSYEKL, per germline. The CDR3 sequence is 15 residues long. In DNA form, the CDR3 reads TGCGCCAGCAGCCAAACCAGACAGGGCAGTCAGCCCCAGCATTTT. Its translation is CASSQTRQGSQPQHF.

The rearrangement uses TRBV25-1 and TRBJ2-3, with unresolved D. Per the germline V gene, CDR1 is MGHDK and CDR2 is SYGVNS. The germline V and J ends were trimmed by 8 bases and 1 base, with 7 bases remaining between them. The CDR3 has 12 amino acids. In DNA, the CDR3 is TGTGCCAGCGATATGGGCACAGATACGCAGTATTTT. Protein: CASDMGTDTQYF.

The chain joins TRBV20-1 to TRBJ1-2; D may be TRBD1 (6 bases). Germline V gives CDR1 DFQATT, CDR2 SNEGSKA (reference sequence). This CDR3 has 15 residues. Trimming took off 0 bases at V and 1 base at J, with 12 bases between the two ends. The CDR3, as DNA: TGCAGTGCTAGAGATTTGGGGGCAGATAACTATGGCTACACCTTC. It specifies CSARDLGADNYGYTF.

This clonotype was found a few times. The chain is built from TRBV28 and TRBJ1-4; 7 bases align to TRBD1. The CDR3 has 16 amino acids. CDR1 and CDR2 from the germline V gene are MDHEN and SYDVKM. Unmatched junction bases numbered 18, after V lost 6 bases and J lost 11 bases. The CDR3 coding sequence is TGTGCCAGCAGCCCCTTTGAGACAGGGAGAGTCGGGAAACTGTTTTTT. Its protein product is CASSPFETGRVGKLFF.

This clonotype was seen only a few times. The rearrangement uses TRBV12-3 or TRBV12-4 and TRBJ2-3; 8 bases agree with TRBD2. With 6 bases clipped from V and 7 bases from J, the junction kept 9 bases outside the gene matches. The CDR3 covers 14 residues. The chain's CDR3 is CASRSSGSINTQYF. In DNA, the CDR3 is TGTGCCAGCAGATCAAGCGGGAGTATAAATACGCAGTATTTT.

V usage is TRBV10-3 and J usage is TRBJ2-5, with no clear D. Trimming shortened V by 0 bases and J by 6 bases, and 14 bases separated the two germline ends. The CDR3 contains 15 residues. Germline CDR1 is ENHRY and CDR2 is SYGVKD. The CDR3 sequence: CAISESQGPKKTQYF. In DNA form, the CDR3 reads TGTGCCATCAGTGAGTCACAAGGCCCGAAGAAGACCCAGTACTTC.

V usage is TRBV27 and J usage is TRBJ2-4, with D maybe TRBD1 (6 bases). Trimming stripped 4 bases from V and 0 bases from J, with 13 bases between. Germline loops: CDR1 MNHEY, CDR2 SMNVEV (reference sequence). CDR3 length: 16 amino acids. Here the CDR3 DNA reads TGTGCCAGCAGTTCCGGACAGTTACTAGCCAAAAACATTCAGTACTTC. Translated, it gives CASSSGQLLAKNIQYF.

The rearrangement joins TRBV15 to TRBJ1-1, with 10 bases identical to TRBD1. Losses at the gene ends were 3 bases for V and 5 bases for J; bases not matched to a gene: 3. Germline V CDR1 and CDR2: LNHNV, YYDKDF (reference sequence). The CDR3 runs 14 residues. In nucleotides, the CDR3 is TGTGCCACCAGCAGGGGACAGGGGTTGACTGAAGCTTTCTTT. It specifies CATSRGQGLTEAFF.

V gene TRBV29-1 combines with J gene TRBJ1-1, with no clear D. V was cut by 1 base and J by 4 bases, with 13 bases left in between. Germline-derived CDR1 and CDR2 are SQVTM and ANQGSEA. The CDR3 is 14 residues long. CDR3 protein: CSVEGEVIGTEAFF. The CDR3 coding sequence is TGCAGCGTTGAAGGTGAGGTTATTGGCACTGAAGCTTTCTTT.